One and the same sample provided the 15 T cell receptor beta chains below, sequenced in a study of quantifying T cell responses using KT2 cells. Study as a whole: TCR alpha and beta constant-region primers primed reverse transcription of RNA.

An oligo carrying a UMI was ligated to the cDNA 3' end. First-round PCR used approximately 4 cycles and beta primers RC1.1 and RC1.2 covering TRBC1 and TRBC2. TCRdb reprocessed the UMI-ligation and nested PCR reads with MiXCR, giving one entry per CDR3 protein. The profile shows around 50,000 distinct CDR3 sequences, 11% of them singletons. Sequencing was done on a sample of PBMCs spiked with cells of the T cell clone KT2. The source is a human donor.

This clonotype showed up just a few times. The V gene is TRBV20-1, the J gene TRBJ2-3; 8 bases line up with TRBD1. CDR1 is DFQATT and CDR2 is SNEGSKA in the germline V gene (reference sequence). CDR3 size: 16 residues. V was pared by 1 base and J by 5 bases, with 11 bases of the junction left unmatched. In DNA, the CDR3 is TGCAGTGCTAGAGCCCTTTCCAGGGGGCAGGGAGATACGCAGTATTTT. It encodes CSARALSRGQGDTQYF.

CDR3 sequence: CASSQARGLQPQHF. Written as DNA, the CDR3 is TGCGCCAGCAGCCAAGCCAGGGGGTTGCAGCCCCAGCATTTT. The V call is TRBV4-1, the J call TRBJ1-5; 7 nucleotides align to TRBD1. The CDR3 is 14 amino acids. Looked up from germline, CDR1 is MGHRA and CDR2 is YSYEKL. J was trimmed by 7 bases and V by 1 base; bases with no gene match: 4.

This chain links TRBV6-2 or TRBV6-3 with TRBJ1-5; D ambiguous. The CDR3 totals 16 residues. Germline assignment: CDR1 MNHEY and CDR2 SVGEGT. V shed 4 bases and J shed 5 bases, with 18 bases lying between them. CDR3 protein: CASSFNLHRTYQPQHF. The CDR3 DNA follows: TGTGCCAGCAGTTTCAACCTCCACAGAACTTATCAGCCCCAGCATTTT.

CDR3 sequence: CASTRSSFPTDTQYF. CDR3 bases: TGTGCCAGCACGAGATCTAGTTTCCCCACAGATACGCAGTATTTT. V usage is TRBV18 and J usage is TRBJ2-3; D gene unclear. The CDR3 runs to 15 residues. The V gene lost 8 bases and the J gene lost 2 bases, with 17 bases spanning the gap. Looked up from germline, CDR1 is KGHSH and CDR2 is LQKENI. Drawing the rest from reference TRBV18 and TRBJ2-3, the complete variable domain is NAGVMQNPRHLVRRRGQEARLRCSPMKGHSHVYWYRQLPEEGLKFMVYLQKENIIDESGMPKERFSAEFPKEGPSILRIQQVVRGDSAAYFCASTRSSFPTDTQYFGPGTRLTVL.

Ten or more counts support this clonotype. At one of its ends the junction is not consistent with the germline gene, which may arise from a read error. The CDR3 region has the DNA TGTGCCAGCAGTGAAGCGGCCGGGACTCCCGACTTC. It translates to CASSEAAGTPDF. The rearrangement joins TRBV2 to TRBJ2-5; D might be TRBD2 (6 bases). CDR3 length: 12 residues. CDR1 and CDR2 (germline): SNHLY, FYNNEI. Using reference TRBV2 and TRBJ2-5 for the parts outside the CDR3, the full variable domain is EPEVTQTPSHQVTQMGQEVILRCVPISNHLYFYWYRQILGQKVEFLVSFYNNEISEKSEIFDDQFSVERPDGSNFTLKIRSTKLEDSAMYFCASSEAAGTPDFGPGTRLLVL.

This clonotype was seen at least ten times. The CDR3 is CASSLATGGDEKLFF. The CDR3, as DNA: TGTGCCAGCAGCTTAGCGACAGGAGGAGATGAAAAACTGTTTTTT. The V call is TRBV11-3, the J call TRBJ1-4, with a tentative D call TRBD1 (6 bases). Trimming shortened V by 1 base and J by 6 bases, and 12 bases separated the two germline ends. The germline gives CDR1 SGHNT, CDR2 YENEEA. This CDR3 is built from 15 residues.

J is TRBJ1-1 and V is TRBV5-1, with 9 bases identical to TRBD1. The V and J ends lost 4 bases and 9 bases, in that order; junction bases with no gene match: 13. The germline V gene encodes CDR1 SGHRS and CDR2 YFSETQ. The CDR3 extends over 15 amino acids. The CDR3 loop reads CASSRETGQGSQAFF. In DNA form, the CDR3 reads TGCGCCAGCAGCAGGGAGACCGGACAGGGGAGTCAAGCTTTCTTT.

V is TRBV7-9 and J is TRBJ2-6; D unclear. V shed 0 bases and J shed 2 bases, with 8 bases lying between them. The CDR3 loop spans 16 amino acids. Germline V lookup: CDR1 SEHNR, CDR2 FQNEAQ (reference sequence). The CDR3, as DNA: TGTGCCAGCAGCTTAGCGGTGCTTCCTGGGGCCAACGTCCTGACTTTC. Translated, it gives CASSLAVLPGANVLTF.

CDR3 bases: TGTGCCGCGGGACTGGCCTCCTACAATGAGCAGTTCTTC. Residues: CAAGLASYNEQFF. This chain links TRBV10-3 with TRBJ2-1; a weak D match, TRBD2 (6 bases). Trimming shortened V by 11 bases and J by 0 bases, and 11 bases separated the two germline ends. This CDR3 comprises 13 residues. Germline CDR1 is ENHRY and CDR2 is SYGVKD.

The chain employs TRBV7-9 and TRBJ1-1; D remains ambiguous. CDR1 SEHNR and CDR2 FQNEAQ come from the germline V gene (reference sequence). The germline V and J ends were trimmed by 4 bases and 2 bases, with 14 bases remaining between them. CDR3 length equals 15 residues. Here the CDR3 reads CASSSRSWGNTEAFF. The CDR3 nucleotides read TGTGCCAGCAGCTCCCGGTCTTGGGGTAACACTGAAGCTTTCTTT.

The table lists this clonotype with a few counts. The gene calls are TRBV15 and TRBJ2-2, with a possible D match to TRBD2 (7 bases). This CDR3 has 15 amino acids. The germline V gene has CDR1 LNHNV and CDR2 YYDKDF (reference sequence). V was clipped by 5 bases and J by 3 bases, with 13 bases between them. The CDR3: CATSGGGRDTGELFF. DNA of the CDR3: TGTGCCACCAGCGGAGGGGGGAGGGACACCGGGGAGCTGTTTTTT.

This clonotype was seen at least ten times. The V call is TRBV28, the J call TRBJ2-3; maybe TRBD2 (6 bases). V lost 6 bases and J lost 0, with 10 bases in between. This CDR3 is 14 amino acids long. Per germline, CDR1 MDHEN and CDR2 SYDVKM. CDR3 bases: TGTGCCAGCAGCCGGGGGACTAGCACAGATACGCAGTATTTT. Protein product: CASSRGTSTDTQYF.

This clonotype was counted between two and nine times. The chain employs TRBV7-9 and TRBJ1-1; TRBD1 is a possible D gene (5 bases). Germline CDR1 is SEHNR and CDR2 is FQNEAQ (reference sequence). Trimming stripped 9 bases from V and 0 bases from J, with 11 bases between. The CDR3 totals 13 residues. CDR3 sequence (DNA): TGTGCCAGTACAGGAACAATGAACACTGAAGCTTTCTTT. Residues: CASTGTMNTEAFF.

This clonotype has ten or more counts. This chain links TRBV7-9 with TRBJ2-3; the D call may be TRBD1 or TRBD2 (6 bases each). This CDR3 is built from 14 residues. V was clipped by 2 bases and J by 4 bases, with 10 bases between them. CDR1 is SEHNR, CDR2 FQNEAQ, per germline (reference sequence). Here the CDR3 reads CASSLTGGADTQYF. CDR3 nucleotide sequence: TGTGCCAGCAGCTTAACCGGGGGCGCAGATACGCAGTATTTT.

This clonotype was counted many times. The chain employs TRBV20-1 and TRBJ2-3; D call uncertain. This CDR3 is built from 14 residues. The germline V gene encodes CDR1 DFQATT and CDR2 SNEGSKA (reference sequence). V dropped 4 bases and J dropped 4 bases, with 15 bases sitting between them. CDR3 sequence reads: CSATQNQRSDTQYF. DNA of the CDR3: TGCAGTGCTACCCAGAACCAACGGTCAGATACGCAGTATTTT.